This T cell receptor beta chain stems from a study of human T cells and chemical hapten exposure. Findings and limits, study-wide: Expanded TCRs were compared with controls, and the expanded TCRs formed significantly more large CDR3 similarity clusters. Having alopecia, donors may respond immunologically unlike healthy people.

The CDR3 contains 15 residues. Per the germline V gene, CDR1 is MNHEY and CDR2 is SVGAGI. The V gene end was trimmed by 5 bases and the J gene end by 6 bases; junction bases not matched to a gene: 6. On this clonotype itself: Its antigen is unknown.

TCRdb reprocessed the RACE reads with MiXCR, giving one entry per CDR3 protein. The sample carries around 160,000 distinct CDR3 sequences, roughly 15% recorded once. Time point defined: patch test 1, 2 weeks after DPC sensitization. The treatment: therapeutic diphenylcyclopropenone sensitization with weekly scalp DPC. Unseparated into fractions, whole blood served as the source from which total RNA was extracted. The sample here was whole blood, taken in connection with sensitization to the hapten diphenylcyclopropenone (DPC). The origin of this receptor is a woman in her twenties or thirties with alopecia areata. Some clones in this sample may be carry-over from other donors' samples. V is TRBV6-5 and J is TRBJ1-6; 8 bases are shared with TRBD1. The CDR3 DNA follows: TGTGCCAGCAGTACACCGGGACAGGCTAATTCACCCCTCCACTTT. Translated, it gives CASSTPGQANSPLHF.